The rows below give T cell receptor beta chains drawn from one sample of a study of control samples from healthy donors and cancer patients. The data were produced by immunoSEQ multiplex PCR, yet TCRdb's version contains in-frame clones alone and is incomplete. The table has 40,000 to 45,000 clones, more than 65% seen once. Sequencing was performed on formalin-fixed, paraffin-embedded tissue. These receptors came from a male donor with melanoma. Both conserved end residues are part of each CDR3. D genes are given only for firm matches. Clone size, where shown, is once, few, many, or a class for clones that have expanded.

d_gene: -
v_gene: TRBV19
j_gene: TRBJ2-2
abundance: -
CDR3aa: CASSTSRGEVPTGELFF
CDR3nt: TGTGCCAGTAGTACGAGTAGGGGGGAAGTACCCACCGGGGAGCTGTTTTTT

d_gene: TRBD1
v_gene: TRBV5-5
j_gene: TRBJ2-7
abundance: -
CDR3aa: CTSSSGQTYEQYF
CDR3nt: TGTACCAGCAGCTCGGGACAGACCTACGAGCAGTACTTC

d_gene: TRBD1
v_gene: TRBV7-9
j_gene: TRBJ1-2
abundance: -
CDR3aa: CASSSGQGHGYTF
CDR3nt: TGTGCCAGCAGCTCGGGACAGGGACATGGCTACACCTTC

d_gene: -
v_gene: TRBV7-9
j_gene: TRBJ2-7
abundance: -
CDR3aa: CASSLATEMAGEQYF
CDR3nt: TGTGCCAGCAGCCTAGCGACCGAGATGGCCGGAGAGCAGTACTTC

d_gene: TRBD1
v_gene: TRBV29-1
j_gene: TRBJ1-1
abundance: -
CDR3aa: CSVARDSMNTEAFF
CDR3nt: TGCAGCGTTGCCCGGGACAGCATGAACACTGAAGCTTTCTTT

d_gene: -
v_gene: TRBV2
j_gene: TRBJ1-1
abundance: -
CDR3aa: CASSDGHPTNTEAFF
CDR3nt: TGTGCCAGCAGTGATGGACACCCGACGAACACTGAAGCTTTCTTT

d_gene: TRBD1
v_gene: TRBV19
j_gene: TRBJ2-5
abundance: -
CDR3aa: CASSETGGEETQYF
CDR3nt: TGTGCCAGTAGTGAAACAGGGGGCGAAGAGACCCAGTACTTC

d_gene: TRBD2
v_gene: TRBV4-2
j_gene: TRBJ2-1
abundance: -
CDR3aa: CASSYPTSASYNEQFF
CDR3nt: TGTGCCAGCAGCTACCCGACTAGCGCCTCCTACAATGAGCAGTTCTTC

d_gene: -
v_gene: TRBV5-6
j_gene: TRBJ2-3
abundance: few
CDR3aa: CASSPNSLTSTDTQYF
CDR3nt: TGTGCCAGCAGTCCGAACAGCCTTACCAGCACAGATACGCAGTATTTT

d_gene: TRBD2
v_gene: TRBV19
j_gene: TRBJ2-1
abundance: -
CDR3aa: CASSMGGRAHEQFF
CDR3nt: TGTGCCAGTAGTATGGGCGGGAGGGCCCATGAGCAGTTCTTC

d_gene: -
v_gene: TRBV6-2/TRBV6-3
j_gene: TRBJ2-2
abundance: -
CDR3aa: CASSYSGASLFF
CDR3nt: TGTGCCAGCAGTTACTCGGGGGCTAGCCTGTTTTTT

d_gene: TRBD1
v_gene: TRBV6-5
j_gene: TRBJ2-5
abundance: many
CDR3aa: CARETGGETQYF
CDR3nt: TGTGCCCGAGAGACAGGGGGTGAGACCCAGTACTTC

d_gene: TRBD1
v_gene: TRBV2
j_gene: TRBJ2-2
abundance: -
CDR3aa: CASGQGVGGELFF
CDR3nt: TGTGCCAGCGGCCAGGGGGTCGGCGGGGAGCTGTTTTTT

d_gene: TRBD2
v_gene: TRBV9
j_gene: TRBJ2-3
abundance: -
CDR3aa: CASSVGLAGGPDTQYF
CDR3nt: TGTGCCAGCAGCGTAGGACTAGCGGGAGGGCCGGATACGCAGTATTTT

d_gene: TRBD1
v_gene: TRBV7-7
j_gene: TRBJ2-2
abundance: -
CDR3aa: CASSSLGGQGAGELFF
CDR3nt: TGTGCCAGCAGCTCCCTTGGGGGACAGGGGGCCGGGGAGCTGTTTTTT

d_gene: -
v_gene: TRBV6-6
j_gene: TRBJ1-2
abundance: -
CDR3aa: CASSPPGRSLYGYTF
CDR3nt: TGTGCCAGCAGTCCCCCTGGTAGATCGCTCTATGGCTACACCTTC

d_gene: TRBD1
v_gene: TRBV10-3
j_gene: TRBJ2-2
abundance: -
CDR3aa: CAISKQGAPTGELFF
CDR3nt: TGTGCCATCAGTAAACAGGGGGCGCCCACCGGGGAGCTGTTTTTT

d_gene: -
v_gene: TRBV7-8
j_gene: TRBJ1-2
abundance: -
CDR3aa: CASSLISREHGYTF
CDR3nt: TGTGCCAGCAGCTTAATCTCCAGGGAACATGGCTACACCTTC

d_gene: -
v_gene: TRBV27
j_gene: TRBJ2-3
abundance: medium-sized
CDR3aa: CASSLWGPTDTQYF
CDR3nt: TGTGCCAGCAGTTTATGGGGGCCCACAGATACGCAGTATTTT

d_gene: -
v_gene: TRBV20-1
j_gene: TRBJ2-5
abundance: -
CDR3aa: CSAYGGWTQYF
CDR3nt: TGCAGTGCTTACGGGGGTTGGACCCAGTACTTC

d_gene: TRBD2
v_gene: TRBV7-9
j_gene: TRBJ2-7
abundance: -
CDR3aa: CASSALGRVSSYEQYF
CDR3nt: TGTGCCAGCAGCGCCTTGGGGAGGGTTAGCTCCTACGAGCAGTACTTC

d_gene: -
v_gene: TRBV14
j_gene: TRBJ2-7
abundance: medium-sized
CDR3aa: CASAGHSYEQYF
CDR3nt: TGTGCCAGCGCCGGACACTCCTACGAGCAGTACTTC

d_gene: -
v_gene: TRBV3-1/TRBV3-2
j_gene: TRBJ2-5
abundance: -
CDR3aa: CASSQDIRGTQYF
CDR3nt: TGTGCCAGCAGCCAAGACATTAGGGGGACCCAGTACTTC

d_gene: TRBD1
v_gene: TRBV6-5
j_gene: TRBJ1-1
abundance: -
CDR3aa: CASSSTQGGATEAFF
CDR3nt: TGTGCCAGCAGCTCCACTCAGGGGGGAGCCACTGAAGCTTTCTTT

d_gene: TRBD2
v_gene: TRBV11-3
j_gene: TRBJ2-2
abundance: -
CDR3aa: CASSRGLAGAGELFF
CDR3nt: TGTGCCAGCAGCCGAGGACTAGCGGGAGCCGGGGAGCTGTTTTTT

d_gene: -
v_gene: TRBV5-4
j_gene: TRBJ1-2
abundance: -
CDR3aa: CASSLGGWRYGYTF
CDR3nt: TGTGCCAGCAGCTTGGGGGGTTGGAGGTATGGCTACACCTTC

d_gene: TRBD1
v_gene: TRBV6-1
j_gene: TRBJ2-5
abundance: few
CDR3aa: CASSEYDFETGFQETQYF
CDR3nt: TGTGCCAGCAGTGAATATGACTTTGAGACAGGGTTCCAAGAGACCCAGTACTTC

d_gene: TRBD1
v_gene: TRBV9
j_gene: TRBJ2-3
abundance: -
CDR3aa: CASSGTGSTDTQYF
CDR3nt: TGTGCCAGCAGCGGGACAGGGAGCACAGATACGCAGTATTTT

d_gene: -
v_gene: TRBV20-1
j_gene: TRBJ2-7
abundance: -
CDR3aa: CSARHSGEQYF
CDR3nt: TGCAGTGCTAGACATAGCGGCGAGCAGTACTTC

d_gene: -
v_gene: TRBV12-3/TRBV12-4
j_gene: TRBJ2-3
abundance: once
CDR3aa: CASSHGSYTQYF
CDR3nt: TGTGCCAGCAGTCACGGTTCGTATACGCAGTATTTT

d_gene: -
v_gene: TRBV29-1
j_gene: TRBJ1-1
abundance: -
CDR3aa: CSVEVGEGTEAFF
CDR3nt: TGCAGCGTTGAAGTTGGAGAGGGAACTGAAGCTTTCTTT

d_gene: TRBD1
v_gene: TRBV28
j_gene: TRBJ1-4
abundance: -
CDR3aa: CASSSGQGNNEKLFF
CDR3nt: TGTGCCAGCAGCTCTGGACAGGGGAATAATGAAAAACTGTTTTTT

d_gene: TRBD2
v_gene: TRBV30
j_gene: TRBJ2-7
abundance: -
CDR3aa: CAWSVSLAGEQYF
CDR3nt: TGTGCCTGGAGTGTAAGCCTAGCGGGAGAGCAGTACTTC